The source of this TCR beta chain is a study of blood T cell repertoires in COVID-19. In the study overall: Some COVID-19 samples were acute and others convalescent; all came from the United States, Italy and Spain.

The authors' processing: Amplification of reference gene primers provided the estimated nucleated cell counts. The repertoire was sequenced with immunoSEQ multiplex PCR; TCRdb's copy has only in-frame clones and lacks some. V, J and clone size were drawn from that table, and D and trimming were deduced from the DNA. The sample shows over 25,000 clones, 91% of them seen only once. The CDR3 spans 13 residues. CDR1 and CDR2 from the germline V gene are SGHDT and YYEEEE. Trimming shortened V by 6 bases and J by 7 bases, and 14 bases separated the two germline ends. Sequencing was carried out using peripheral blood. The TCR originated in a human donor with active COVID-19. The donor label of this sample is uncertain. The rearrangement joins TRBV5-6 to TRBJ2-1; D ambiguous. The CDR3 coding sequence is TGTGCCAGCACCATAACTCGCCAAAATGAGCAGTTCTTC. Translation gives CASTITRQNEQFF.